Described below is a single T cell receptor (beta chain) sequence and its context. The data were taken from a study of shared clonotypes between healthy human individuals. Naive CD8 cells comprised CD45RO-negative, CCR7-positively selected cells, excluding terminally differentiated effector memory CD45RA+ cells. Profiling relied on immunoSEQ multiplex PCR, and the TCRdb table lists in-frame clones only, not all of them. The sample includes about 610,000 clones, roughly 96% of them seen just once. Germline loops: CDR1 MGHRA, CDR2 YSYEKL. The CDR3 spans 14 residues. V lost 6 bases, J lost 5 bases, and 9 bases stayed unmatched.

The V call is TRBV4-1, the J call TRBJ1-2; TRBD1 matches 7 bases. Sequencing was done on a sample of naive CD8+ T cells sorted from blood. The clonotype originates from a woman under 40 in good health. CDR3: CASRQIGTEYGYTF. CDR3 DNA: TGCGCCAGCAGGCAGATCGGGACAGAGTATGGCTACACCTTC.